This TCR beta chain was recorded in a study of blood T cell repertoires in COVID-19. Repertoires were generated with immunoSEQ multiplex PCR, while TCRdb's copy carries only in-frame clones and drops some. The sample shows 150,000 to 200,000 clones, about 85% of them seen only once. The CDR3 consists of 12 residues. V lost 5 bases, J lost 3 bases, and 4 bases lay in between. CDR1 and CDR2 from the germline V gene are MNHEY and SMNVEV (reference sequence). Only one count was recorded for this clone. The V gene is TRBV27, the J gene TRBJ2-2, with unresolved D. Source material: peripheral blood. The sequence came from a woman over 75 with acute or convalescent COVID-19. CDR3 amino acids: CASSPYTGELFF. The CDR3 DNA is TGTGCCAGCAGTCCCTACACCGGGGAGCTGTTTTTT.